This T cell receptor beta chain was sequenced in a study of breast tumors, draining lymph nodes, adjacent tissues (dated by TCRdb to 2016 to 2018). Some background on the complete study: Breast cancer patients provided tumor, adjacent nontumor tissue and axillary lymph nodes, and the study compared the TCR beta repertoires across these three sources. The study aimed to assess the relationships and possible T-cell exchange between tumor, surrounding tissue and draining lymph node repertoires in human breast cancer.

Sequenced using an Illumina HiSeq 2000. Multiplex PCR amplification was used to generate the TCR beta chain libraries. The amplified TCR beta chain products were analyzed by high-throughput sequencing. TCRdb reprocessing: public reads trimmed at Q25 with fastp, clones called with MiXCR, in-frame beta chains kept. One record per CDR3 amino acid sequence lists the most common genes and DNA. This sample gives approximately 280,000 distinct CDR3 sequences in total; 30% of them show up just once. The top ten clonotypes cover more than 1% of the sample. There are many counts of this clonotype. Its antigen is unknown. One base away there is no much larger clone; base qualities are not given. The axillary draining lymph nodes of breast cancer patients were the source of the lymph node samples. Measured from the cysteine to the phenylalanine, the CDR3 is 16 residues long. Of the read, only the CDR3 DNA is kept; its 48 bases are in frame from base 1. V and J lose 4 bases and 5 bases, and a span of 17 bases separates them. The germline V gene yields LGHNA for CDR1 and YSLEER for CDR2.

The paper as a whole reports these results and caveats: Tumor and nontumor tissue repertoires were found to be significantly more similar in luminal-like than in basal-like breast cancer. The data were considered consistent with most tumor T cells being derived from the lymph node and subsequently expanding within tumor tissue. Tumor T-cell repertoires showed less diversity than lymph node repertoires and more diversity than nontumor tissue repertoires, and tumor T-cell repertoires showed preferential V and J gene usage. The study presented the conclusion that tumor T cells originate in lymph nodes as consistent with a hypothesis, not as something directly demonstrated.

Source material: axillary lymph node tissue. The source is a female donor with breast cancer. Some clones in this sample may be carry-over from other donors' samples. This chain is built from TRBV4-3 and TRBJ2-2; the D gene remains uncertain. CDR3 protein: CASSLRPGPQTGELFF. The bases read TGCGCCAGCAGCCTAAGGCCGGGTCCCCAAACCGGGGAGCTGTTTTTT.